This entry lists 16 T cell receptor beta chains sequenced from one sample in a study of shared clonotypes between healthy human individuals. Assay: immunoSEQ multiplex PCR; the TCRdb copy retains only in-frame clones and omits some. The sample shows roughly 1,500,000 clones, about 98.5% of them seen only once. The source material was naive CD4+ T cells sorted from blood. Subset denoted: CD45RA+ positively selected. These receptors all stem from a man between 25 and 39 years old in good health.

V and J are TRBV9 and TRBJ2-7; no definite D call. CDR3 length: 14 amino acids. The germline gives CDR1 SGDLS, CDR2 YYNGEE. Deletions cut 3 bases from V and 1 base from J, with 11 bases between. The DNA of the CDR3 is TGTGCCAGCAGCGCCTCGGGCGAATCCTACGAGCAGTACTTC. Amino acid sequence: CASSASGESYEQYF. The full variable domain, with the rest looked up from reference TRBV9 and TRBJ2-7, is DSGVTQTPKHLITATGQRVTLRCSPRSGDLSVYWYQQSLDQGLQFLIQYYNGEERAKGNILERFSAQQFPDLHSELNLSSLELGDSALYFCASSASGESYEQYFGPGTRLTVT.

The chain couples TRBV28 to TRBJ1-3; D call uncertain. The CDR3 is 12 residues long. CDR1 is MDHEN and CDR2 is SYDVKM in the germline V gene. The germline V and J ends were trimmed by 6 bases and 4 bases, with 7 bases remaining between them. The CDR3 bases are TGTGCCAGCAGCCCCATCGGAAACACCATATATTTT. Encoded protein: CASSPIGNTIYF.

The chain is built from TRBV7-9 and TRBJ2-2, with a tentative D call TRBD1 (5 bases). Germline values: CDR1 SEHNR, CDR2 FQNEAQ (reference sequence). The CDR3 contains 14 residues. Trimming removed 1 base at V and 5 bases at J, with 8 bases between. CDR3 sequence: CASSLGGGTGELFF. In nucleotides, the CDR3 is TGTGCCAGCAGCTTAGGGGGCGGTACCGGGGAGCTGTTTTTT. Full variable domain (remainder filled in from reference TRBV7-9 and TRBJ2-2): DTGVSQNPRHKITKRGQNVTFRCDPISEHNRLYWYRQTLGQGPEFLTYFQNEAQLEKSRLLSDRFSAERPKGSFSTLEIQRTEQGDSAMYLCASSLGGGTGELFFGEGSRLTVL.

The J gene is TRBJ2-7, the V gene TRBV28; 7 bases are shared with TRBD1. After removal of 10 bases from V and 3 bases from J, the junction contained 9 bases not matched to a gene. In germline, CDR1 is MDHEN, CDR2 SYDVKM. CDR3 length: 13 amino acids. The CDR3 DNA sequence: TGTGCCACCAACACAGGGGTCAACTACGAGCAGTACTTC. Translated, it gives CATNTGVNYEQYF.

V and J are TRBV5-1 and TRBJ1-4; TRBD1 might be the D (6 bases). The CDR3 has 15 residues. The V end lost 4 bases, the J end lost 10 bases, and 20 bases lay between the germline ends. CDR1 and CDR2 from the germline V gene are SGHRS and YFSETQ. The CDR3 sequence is CASSANHQGSGKLFF. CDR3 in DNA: TGCGCCAGCAGCGCTAACCATCAGGGGAGCGGAAAACTGTTTTTT.

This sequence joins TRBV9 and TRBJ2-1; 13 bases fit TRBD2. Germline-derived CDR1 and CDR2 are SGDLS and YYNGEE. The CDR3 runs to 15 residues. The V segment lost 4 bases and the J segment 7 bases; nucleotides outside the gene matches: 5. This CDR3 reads CASSRTSGRGNEQFF. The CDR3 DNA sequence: TGTGCCAGCAGCCGGACTAGCGGGAGAGGGAATGAGCAGTTCTTC.

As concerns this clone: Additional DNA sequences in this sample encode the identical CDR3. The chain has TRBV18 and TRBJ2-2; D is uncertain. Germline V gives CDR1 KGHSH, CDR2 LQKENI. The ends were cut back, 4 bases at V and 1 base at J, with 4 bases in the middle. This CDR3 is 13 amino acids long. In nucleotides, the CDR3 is TGTGCCAGCTCACAGGGGAACACCGGGGAGCTGTTTTTT. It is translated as CASSQGNTGELFF.

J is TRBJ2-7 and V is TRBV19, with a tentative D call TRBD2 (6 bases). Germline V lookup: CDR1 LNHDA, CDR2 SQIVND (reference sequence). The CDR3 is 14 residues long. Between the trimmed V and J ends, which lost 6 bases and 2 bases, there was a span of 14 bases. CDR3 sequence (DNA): TGTGCCAGTAGCCTAACGTGGAGGGCCTACGAGCAGTACTTC. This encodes CASSLTWRAYEQYF.

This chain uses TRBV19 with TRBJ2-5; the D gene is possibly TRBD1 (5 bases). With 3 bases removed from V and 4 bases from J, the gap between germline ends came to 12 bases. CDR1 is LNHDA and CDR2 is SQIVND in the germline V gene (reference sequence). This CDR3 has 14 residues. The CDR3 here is CASSIGQGRETQYF. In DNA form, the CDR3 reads TGTGCCAGTAGTATCGGGCAGGGCCGAGAGACCCAGTACTTC.

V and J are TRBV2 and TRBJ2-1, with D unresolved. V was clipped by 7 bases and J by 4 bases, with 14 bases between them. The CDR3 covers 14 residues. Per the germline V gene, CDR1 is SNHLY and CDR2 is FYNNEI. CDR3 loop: CASTRGTAYNEQFF. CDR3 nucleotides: TGTGCCAGCACTAGAGGTACGGCGTACAATGAGCAGTTCTTC.

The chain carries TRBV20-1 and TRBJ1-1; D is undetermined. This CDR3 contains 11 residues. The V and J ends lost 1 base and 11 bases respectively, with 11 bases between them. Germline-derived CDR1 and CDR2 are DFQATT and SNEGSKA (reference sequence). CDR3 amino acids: CSARVEGSAFF. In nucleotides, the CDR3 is TGCAGTGCTAGAGTTGAGGGAAGTGCTTTCTTT.

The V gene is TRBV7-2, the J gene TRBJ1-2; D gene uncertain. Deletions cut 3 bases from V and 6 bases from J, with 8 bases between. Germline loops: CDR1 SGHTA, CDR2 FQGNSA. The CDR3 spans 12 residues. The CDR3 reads CASSFFGDGYTF. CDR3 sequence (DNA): TGTGCCAGCAGCTTTTTCGGGGATGGCTACACCTTC.

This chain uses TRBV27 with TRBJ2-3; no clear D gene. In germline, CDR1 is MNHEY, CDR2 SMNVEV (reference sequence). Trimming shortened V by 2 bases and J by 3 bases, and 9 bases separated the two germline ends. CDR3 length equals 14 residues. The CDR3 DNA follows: TGTGCCAGCAGTTTAGGAGTGGGTACAGATACGCAGTATTTT. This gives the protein CASSLGVGTDTQYF.

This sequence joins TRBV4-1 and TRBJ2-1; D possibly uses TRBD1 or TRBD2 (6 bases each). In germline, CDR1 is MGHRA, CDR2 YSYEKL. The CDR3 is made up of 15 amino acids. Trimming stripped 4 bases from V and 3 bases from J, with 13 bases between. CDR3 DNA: TGCGCCAGCAGCCCCCCCCGGGGGCTCTACAATGAGCAGTTCTTC. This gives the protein CASSPPRGLYNEQFF.

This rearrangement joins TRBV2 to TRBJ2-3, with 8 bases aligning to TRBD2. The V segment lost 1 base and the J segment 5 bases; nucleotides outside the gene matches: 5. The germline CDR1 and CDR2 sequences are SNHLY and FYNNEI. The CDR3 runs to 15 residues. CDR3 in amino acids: CASSEVRGGLDTQYF. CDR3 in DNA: TGTGCCAGCAGTGAAGTGCGCGGGGGGCTAGATACGCAGTATTTT.

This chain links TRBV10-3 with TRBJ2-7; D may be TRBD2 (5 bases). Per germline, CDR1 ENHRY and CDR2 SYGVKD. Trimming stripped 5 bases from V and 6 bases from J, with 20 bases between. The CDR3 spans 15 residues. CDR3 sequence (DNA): TGTGCCATCAGTCCGTTTACCGGGATACAAACCGAGCAGTACTTC. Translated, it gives CAISPFTGIQTEQYF.